The next 21 T cell receptor beta chains were all read from a single sample in a study of a mutant IDH1 vaccine in newly diagnosed glioma. Antigens of these TCRs are unknown. Method: immunoSEQ multiplex PCR; TCRdb's copy keeps in-frame clones and lacks some. This table holds around 50,000 clones, more than 80% found once. Regarding time point: week 5, during vaccination. Topical imiquimod was applied with each vaccine dose, which held 300 ug of mutant IDH1 20-mer peptide. The material sequenced was PBMCs, taken from a glioma patient whose treatment included an IDH1 peptide vaccine. Every receptor here comes from a woman aged 40 to 49 with glioma.

The chain employs TRBV6-6 and TRBJ1-2, with D possibly TRBD1 on 6 matching bases. Germline V gene lookup returns CDR1 MNHNY and CDR2 SVGAGI (reference sequence). V gave up 0 bases and J gave up 7 bases, with 9 bases separating them. The CDR3 is 13 residues long. The CDR3, as DNA: TGTGCCAGCAGTTACTCGAGAGGGGGTGGCTACACCTTC. It yields the protein CASSYSRGGGYTF.

The V gene is TRBV5-4, the J gene TRBJ2-7; TRBD2 aligns across 8 bases. The length of the CDR3 is 14 residues. Germline CDR1 reads SGHNT; CDR2 reads YYREEE (reference sequence). The V gene end was trimmed by 4 bases and the J gene end by 6 bases; junction bases not matched to a gene: 9. CDR3 coding DNA: TGTGCCAGCAGCCGTAGAGCGGGAGAGGTCGAGCAGTACTTC. It translates to CASSRRAGEVEQYF. Using reference TRBV5-4 and TRBJ2-7 for the parts outside the CDR3, the full variable domain is ETGVTQSPTHLIKTRGQQVTLRCSSQSGHNTVSWYQQALGQGPQFIFQYYREEENGRGNFPPRFSGLQFPNYSSELNVNALELDDSALYLCASSRRAGEVEQYFGPGTRLTVT.

This clone was observed a few times. V usage is TRBV4-1 and J usage is TRBJ2-5; 11 bases fit TRBD2. Germline trimming cut 2 bases from V and 4 bases from J; bases unmatched to any gene: 9. The CDR3 is 17 residues long. Germline lookup yields CDR1 MGHRA and CDR2 YSYEKL. CDR3 residues: CASSQTPTSGKSETQYF. CDR3 nucleotide sequence: TGCGCCAGCAGCCAAACCCCGACTAGCGGGAAATCAGAGACCCAGTACTTC.

A single count supports this clone. This chain links TRBV7-9 with TRBJ2-5; 7 bases match TRBD1. Trimming removed 5 bases from V and 5 bases from J; junction bases left unmatched: 5. This CDR3 comprises 13 residues. Germline V gene data show CDR1 as SEHNR and CDR2 as FQNEAQ (reference sequence). For the CDR3, the DNA is TGTGCCAGCAGCCAGACAGGGCCGGAGACCCAGTACTTC. Translating gives CASSQTGPETQYF. The entire variable domain, with the rest obtained from reference TRBV7-9 and TRBJ2-5, is as follows: DTGVSQNPRHKITKRGQNVTFRCDPISEHNRLYWYRQTLGQGPEFLTYFQNEAQLEKSRLLSDRFSAERPKGSFSTLEIQRTEQGDSAMYLCASSQTGPETQYFGPGTRLLVL.

V is TRBV27 and J is TRBJ1-5; weak D call: TRBD1 (6 bases). This CDR3 spans 21 amino acids. The germline gives CDR1 MNHEY, CDR2 SMNVEV (reference sequence). The V gene lost 2 bases and the J gene lost 2 bases, with 28 bases spanning the gap. The CDR3 sequence is CASSLRSLTQGSLPGNQPQHF. The CDR3 bases are TGTGCCAGCAGTTTAAGATCCCTCACCCAGGGGTCCCTCCCGGGCAATCAGCCCCAGCATTTT.

J is TRBJ2-2 and V is TRBV6-6; 8 nucleotides align to TRBD2. V gave up 5 bases and J gave up 4 bases; unmatched junction bases: 6. Germline V lookup: CDR1 MNHNY, CDR2 SVGAGI (reference sequence). This CDR3 has 15 residues. The CDR3, as DNA: TGTGCCAGCAGTCGGGGGGGAGGAAGCACCGGGGAGCTGTTTTTT. Residues: CASSRGGGSTGELFF.

The genes are TRBV7-9 and TRBJ1-1; 7 positions match TRBD1. CDR3 size: 15 residues. CDR1 and CDR2 (germline): SEHNR, FQNEAQ (reference sequence). The V and J ends lost 5 bases and 1 base, in that order; junction bases with no gene match: 7. The CDR3 DNA follows: TGTGCCAGCAGCGCGACAGGGTACCCGAACACTGAAGCTTTCTTT. Amino acids: CASSATGYPNTEAFF.

This chain connects TRBV5-1 to TRBJ2-2, with no clear D. Germline V gene sequence: CDR1 SGHRS, CDR2 YFSETQ. Trimming shortened V by 4 bases and J by 0 bases, and 10 bases separated the two germline ends. The CDR3 length is 15 residues. The CDR3 reads CASSLNLPNTGELFF. The CDR3 region has the DNA TGCGCCAGCAGCCTAAATCTCCCGAACACCGGGGAGCTGTTTTTT. The variable domain in full, completed from reference TRBV5-1 and TRBJ2-2, reads KAGVTQTPRYLIKTRGQQVTLSCSPISGHRSVSWYQQTPGQGLQFLFEYFSETQRNKGNFPGRFSGRQFSNSRSEMNVSTLELGDSALYLCASSLNLPNTGELFFGEGSRLTVL.

The V and J genes are TRBV14 and TRBJ1-6; 7 bases match TRBD1. This CDR3 spans 17 amino acids. After removal of 2 bases from V and 14 bases from J, the junction contained 18 bases not matched to a gene. CDR1 and CDR2 (germline): SGHDN, FVKESK. CDR3 residues: CASSQLKSDRRVRALHF. The CDR3 DNA reads TGTGCCAGCAGCCAACTAAAGTCGGACAGGAGGGTTCGGGCCCTCCACTTT.

The chain recombines TRBV5-1 with TRBJ1-4; weak D call: TRBD1 (6 bases). The CDR3 has 16 amino acids. The V and J ends lost 10 bases and 7 bases respectively, with 26 bases between them. Germline V lookup: CDR1 SGHRS, CDR2 YFSETQ. The CDR3 DNA sequence: TGCGCCCTTAAGGGAGGGGGAACAGGCGGGTGTGAAAAACTGTTTTTT. Residues: CALKGGGTGGCEKLFF.

CDR3 sequence (DNA): TGTGCCAGCAGGGGACAGGGACCCTACGAGCAGTACTTC. Its protein product is CASRGQGPYEQYF. The chain is built from TRBV6-5 and TRBJ2-7; 9 bases map to TRBD1. J lost 2 bases, V lost 6 bases, and 2 bases had no gene match. The CDR3 is 13 amino acids. Germline V gene sequence: CDR1 MNHEY, CDR2 SVGAGI.

The chain combines TRBV5-1 with TRBJ1-6; 9 nucleotides line up with TRBD1. Germline assignment: CDR1 SGHRS and CDR2 YFSETQ. V lost 0 bases, J lost 10 bases, and 5 bases stayed unmatched. The CDR3 has 15 amino acids. The CDR3 is CASSLGDRAGSPLHF. CDR3 DNA sequence: TGCGCCAGCAGCTTGGGGGACAGGGCGGGATCACCCCTCCACTTT.

The J gene is TRBJ2-2, the V gene TRBV29-1; D gene unclear. Germline-derived CDR1 and CDR2 are SQVTM and ANQGSEA. V was cut by 2 bases and J by 4 bases, with 2 bases left in between. CDR3 length: 11 amino acids. This CDR3 reads CSVESTGELFF. The CDR3 DNA reads TGCAGCGTTGAATCCACCGGGGAGCTGTTTTTT.

V is TRBV5-1 and J is TRBJ2-7; 10 bases line up with TRBD2. Germline V gene sequence: CDR1 SGHRS, CDR2 YFSETQ. CDR3 size: 16 residues. V lost 0 bases, J lost 1 base, and 4 bases stayed unmatched. Written as DNA, the CDR3 is TGCGCCAGCAGCTTGGAGGGTAGCGGGAGGTCCTACGAGCAGTACTTC. Amino acid sequence: CASSLEGSGRSYEQYF.

This clone was detected only a few times. The chain couples TRBV14 to TRBJ1-4, with a possible D match to TRBD1 (6 bases). Germline values: CDR1 SGHDN, CDR2 FVKESK. The CDR3 consists of 14 residues. Trimming removed 5 bases from V and 5 bases from J, with 12 bases in between. The CDR3 is CASSEQGTNEKLFF. The DNA of the CDR3 is TGTGCCAGCAGCGAACAGGGAACGAATGAAAAACTGTTTTTT.

The V gene is TRBV2, the J gene TRBJ2-1, with TRBD2 matching over 8 bases. The V segment lost 6 bases and the J segment 7 bases; nucleotides outside the gene matches: 11. The CDR3 length is 15 residues. Germline V gene lookup returns CDR1 SNHLY and CDR2 FYNNEI. CDR3 DNA: TGTGCCAGCAGACAAAGCGGGGGTGGTTTTAATGAGCAGTTCTTC. Translated, it gives CASRQSGGGFNEQFF.

The chain uses TRBV2 and TRBJ1-5; D perhaps matches TRBD1 (5 bases). This CDR3 has 13 amino acids. The ends were cut back, 6 bases at V and 7 bases at J, with 13 bases in the middle. Germline-derived CDR1 and CDR2 are SNHLY and FYNNEI. This CDR3 is CASRYRGPQPQHF. In DNA, the CDR3 is TGTGCCAGCAGGTATCGGGGCCCGCAGCCCCAGCATTTT.

A single count supports this clone. V is TRBV4-2 and J is TRBJ2-7; D remains ambiguous. The CDR3 covers 15 residues. In germline, CDR1 is LGHNA, CDR2 YNFKEQ. Trimming removed 0 bases at V and 0 bases at J, with 9 bases between. CDR3 DNA: TGTGCCAGCAGCCAAGATCCCGGCACCTCCTACGAGCAGTACTTC. Protein product: CASSQDPGTSYEQYF.

The chain couples TRBV7-9 to TRBJ1-1; TRBD1 is a possible D gene (5 bases). This CDR3 has 14 residues. The V end lost 5 bases, the J end lost 4 bases, and 14 bases lay between the germline ends. The germline CDR1 and CDR2 sequences are SEHNR and FQNEAQ (reference sequence). CDR3 DNA sequence: TGTGCCAGCAGCCCGGGACCTTTAGGCACTGAAGCTTTCTTT. Protein: CASSPGPLGTEAFF.

This rearrangement joins TRBV19 to TRBJ1-5; the D gene is possibly TRBD1 (5 bases). The CDR3 covers 16 residues. Germline CDR1 and CDR2: LNHDA and SQIVND (reference sequence). Between the trimmed V and J ends, which lost 7 bases and 1 base, there was a span of 17 bases. CDR3 region: CASISGARGSNQPQHF. The CDR3 region has the DNA TGTGCCAGTATCTCCGGGGCCCGAGGCAGCAATCAGCCCCAGCATTTT.

The gene calls are TRBV19 and TRBJ1-5; TRBD1 might be the D (5 bases). Between the trimmed V and J ends, which lost 2 bases and 1 base, there was a span of 12 bases. Germline CDR1 is LNHDA and CDR2 is SQIVND (reference sequence). This CDR3 spans 16 amino acids. CDR3 residues: CASSILRAGSNQPQHF. DNA for the CDR3: TGTGCCAGTAGTATATTGAGGGCAGGGAGCAATCAGCCCCAGCATTTT.